This is a list of T cell receptor beta chains from one sample in a study of OX40 agonist ivuxolimab in advanced cancers. Clones were sequenced by immunoSEQ multiplex PCR, and TCRdb holds only the in-frame ones, with some missing. The sample lists around 100,000 clones; 91% were seen once. The sequencing here drew on CD4+ or CD8+ T cells sorted from blood, taken in a trial of the OX40 agonist ivuxolimab. The origin of the receptors is an adult with an advanced solid tumor such as melanoma, head and neck, liver or kidney cancer. The CDR3 runs from the conserved cysteine through the conserved F or W. D genes are given only for firm matches. A row's size may be missing; if present it is once, few, many or a size class.

J | V | length | size | D | DNA | CDR3
TRBJ2-1 | TRBV7-2 | 16 | . | TRBD2 | TGTGCCAGCAGCCCCGATAGCGGGAGGGGGTACAATGAGCAGTTCTTC | CASSPDSGRGYNEQFF
TRBJ1-3 | TRBV6-5 | 16 | . | . | TGTGCCAGCAGTTACCAGGCGACACCGCCTGGAAACACCATATATTTT | CASSYQATPPGNTIYF
TRBJ2-2 | TRBV28 | 13 | . | . | TGTGCCAGCAGAACGGACCCGCTCGGGGAGCTGTTTTTT | CASRTDPLGELFF
TRBJ2-7 | TRBV7-8 | 13 | . | TRBD1 | TGTGCCAGCAGCCATCCGGACAGGGACGAGCAGTACTTC | CASSHPDRDEQYF
TRBJ1-4 | TRBV9 | 15 | . | . | TGTGCCAGCAGCCTAATGGACCGAGGGGTGGAAAAACTGTTTTTT | CASSLMDRGVEKLFF
TRBJ2-3 | TRBV5-6 | 13 | once | . | TGTGCCAGCAGCCTGTTTGAAACAGATACGCAGTATTTT | CASSLFETDTQYF
TRBJ2-5 | TRBV5-1 | 15 | . | TRBD1 | TGCGCCAGCAGCTTCCTGACAGGGCCGGCGGGGACCCAGTACTTC | CASSFLTGPAGTQYF
TRBJ2-5 | TRBV11-2 | 15 | . | . | TGTGCCAGCAGCTTAGAAAGGTCTCTCCAAGAGACCCAGTACTTC | CASSLERSLQETQYF
TRBJ2-2 | TRBV4-1 | 13 | . | . | TGCGCCAGCAGCCAATACTGGGGAGGCGAGCTGTTTTTT | CASSQYWGGELFF
TRBJ2-2 | TRBV19 | 14 | once | . | TGTGCCAGTAGTGGGGGGTTGAGCACCGGGGAGCTGTTTTTT | CASSGGLSTGELFF
TRBJ2-7 | TRBV7-2 | 14 | . | . | TGTGCCAGCAGCATCAAATTGACGGGGTACGAGCAGTACTTC | CASSIKLTGYEQYF
TRBJ2-4 | TRBV11-2 | 14 | . | TRBD1 | TGTGCCAGCAGCCGTGACAGGGGATCAAACATTCAGTACTTC | CASSRDRGSNIQYF
TRBJ2-7 | TRBV7-2 | 13 | . | TRBD1 | TGTGCCAGCAGCTCCTTACAGGGGCGGGAGCAGTACTTC | CASSSLQGREQYF
TRBJ2-1 | TRBV2 | 12 | . | . | TGTGCCAGCAGTCATAAAGGTAGTGAGCAGTTCTTC | CASSHKGSEQFF
TRBJ2-1 | TRBV7-2 | 18 | . | TRBD2 | TGTGCCAGCAGCTTACCTCACAGGACTAGCGGAAGAAGAAATGAGCAGTTCTTC | CASSLPHRTSGRRNEQFF
TRBJ2-7 | TRBV5-1 | 14 | . | TRBD1 | TGCGCCAGCAGCTTGGGACAGGGACCTTACGAGCAGTACTTC | CASSLGQGPYEQYF
TRBJ1-6 | TRBV5-1 | 15 | . | . | TGCGCCAGCAGCATTGACGGAAGGTTTTTTTCACCCCTCCACTTT | CASSIDGRFFSPLHF
TRBJ2-1 | TRBV19 | 16 | . | TRBD1 | TGTGCCAGTAGTATAGCCGGGACAGGGTCCTACAATGAGCAGTTCTTC | CASSIAGTGSYNEQFF
TRBJ1-5 | TRBV19 | 13 | once | TRBD1 | TGTGCCACTAGACAGGGTCGTAATCAGCCCCAGCATTTT | CATRQGRNQPQHF
TRBJ2-7 | TRBV5-4 | 14 | once | . | TGTGCCAGCAGCTTGTTGGGGGCGGCCTACGAGCAGTACTTC | CASSLLGAAYEQYF
TRBJ2-1 | TRBV19 | 12 | . | . | TGTGCCACACTCAGCTCCTACAATGAGCAGTTCTTC | CATLSSYNEQFF
TRBJ2-7 | TRBV11-1 | 15 | . | TRBD1 | TGTGCCAGCAGCAAAACAGGGGGAAGGTCCTACGAGCAGTACTTC | CASSKTGGRSYEQYF
TRBJ2-3 | TRBV28 | 15 | . | TRBD2 | TGTGCCAGCAGTTCCGTAGCGGGGGGGATAGATACGCAGTATTTT | CASSSVAGGIDTQYF
TRBJ2-4 | TRBV27 | 15 | . | . | TGTGCCAGCAGCCAGGTGGGAGTAGCCAAAAACATTCAGTACTTC | CASSQVGVAKNIQYF
TRBJ2-5 | TRBV9 | 14 | . | TRBD1 | TGTGCCAGCAGCGTAGCAGGCAGGGGGAGGACCCAGTACTTC | CASSVAGRGRTQYF
TRBJ2-3 | TRBV19 | 14 | . | . | TGTGCCAGTAGTATTCGGACAGCGGTCGATACGCAGTATTTT | CASSIRTAVDTQYF
TRBJ2-3 | TRBV7-6 | 17 | . | TRBD2 | TGTGCCAGCAGCTTAGCGGGAGGGTCCTTCGTCACAGATACGCAGTATTTT | CASSLAGGSFVTDTQYF
TRBJ2-5 | TRBV4-1 | 17 | few | TRBD2 | TGCGCCAGCAGCCGCCAGGGACTAGCGGCAGCACAAGAGACCCAGTACTTC | CASSRQGLAAAQETQYF
TRBJ2-2 | TRBV7-8 | 19 | . | TRBD2 | TGTGCCAGCAGCTTAGCCGGACTAGCGGGAGAGGGGACCCCCGGGGAGCTGTTTTTT | CASSLAGLAGEGTPGELFF
TRBJ2-5 | TRBV15 | 17 | . | TRBD1 | TGTGCCACCAGCAGGGGTCAGATCCAGGGGGTCCGGGAGACCCAGTACTTC | CATSRGQIQGVRETQYF
TRBJ2-2 | TRBV6-5 | 12 | . | TRBD2 | TGTGCCAGCAGCCGGACTAGCGGGGAGCTGTTTTTT | CASSRTSGELFF
TRBJ2-3 | TRBV18 | 13 | once | . | TGTGCCAGCACCTCGGGTGGCACAGATACGCAGTATTTT | CASTSGGTDTQYF
TRBJ2-3 | TRBV19 | 13 | . | TRBD1 | TGTGCCAGTATCGAACAGGGGAGAGATACGCAGTATTTT | CASIEQGRDTQYF
TRBJ2-7 | TRBV10-3 | 15 | few | . | TGTGCCATCAGTGACAGGACGGAGATCTCCTACGAGCAGTACTTC | CAISDRTEISYEQYF
TRBJ2-7 | TRBV6-5 | 14 | . | . | TGTGCCAGCACCCTCGGAGGAAGCTCCTACGAGCAGTACTTC | CASTLGGSSYEQYF
TRBJ2-1 | TRBV7-2 | 13 | . | . | TGTGCCAGCAGCTTACACCTCAAGGGCGGGCAGTTCTTC | CASSLHLKGGQFF
TRBJ2-5 | TRBV4-1 | 17 | . | TRBD2 | TGCGCCAGCAGCCTAGGGACTAGCGGGAACTGGCAGGAGACCCAGTACTTC | CASSLGTSGNWQETQYF
TRBJ2-5 | TRBV7-9 | 14 | once | . | TGTGCCAGCAGCCCCCGGGGGCTTCAAGAGACCCAGTACTTC | CASSPRGLQETQYF
TRBJ2-5 | TRBV7-7 | 15 | . | TRBD2 | TGTGCCAGCAGCCCGGGACTAGCGGGACAAGAGACCCAGTACTTC | CASSPGLAGQETQYF
TRBJ2-2 | TRBV6-4 | 14 | . | . | TGTGCCAGCAGTGAGTTAGCGCGCACCGGGGAGCTGTTTTTT | CASSELARTGELFF
TRBJ1-2 | TRBV10-3 | 15 | . | . | TGTGCCATCAGTGAGTCTAGCAGGCTGATCGTGGGCTACACCTTC | CAISESSRLIVGYTF
TRBJ2-6 | TRBV4-3 | 18 | . | . | TGCGCCAGCAGCTTGGCCGAGACTAGACTAACTGGGGCCAACGTCCTGACTTTC | CASSLAETRLTGANVLTF
TRBJ2-3 | TRBV28 | 18 | . | TRBD2 | TGTGCCAGCAGGTCCTCTAGCGGGAGGGAAAGGGAGACAGATACGCAGTATTTT | CASRSSSGRERETDTQYF
TRBJ2-1 | TRBV9 | 13 | . | . | TGTGCCAGCAGCGCCGGCCCAACAGGAGAGCAGTTCTTC | CASSAGPTGEQFF